This entry lists 5 T cell receptor beta chains sequenced from one sample in a study of Graves' ophthalmopathy and Graves' hyperthyroidism (dated by TCRdb to 2017 to 2018). The sequencer was an Illumina HiSeq 2000. TCR beta CDR3 regions were amplified from RNA transcripts for repertoire sequencing. The first round of RT-PCR was done with HTBI primers and the Qiagen OneStep RT-PCR kit, and was followed by a second round of multiplex PCR, then size selection and purification. TCRdb reprocessed the public reads (quality trimming at Q25 with fastp, clone calling with MiXCR) and kept in-frame beta chains. Identical CDR3 proteins give one entry, which carries the most common genes and DNA. Recorded for this sample are almost 750,000 distinct CDR3 sequences; around 40% of them occurred a single time. 40% to 55% of the sample is in the top ten clones. The sequenced material came from peripheral blood. The source is an adult man with Graves' ophthalmopathy.

The chain joins TRBV11-2 to TRBJ1-1; D gene uncertain. The CDR3 is 15 residues long. Looked up from germline, CDR1 is SGHAT and CDR2 is FQNNGV. Trimming removed 3 bases from V and 4 bases from J, with 15 bases in between. The CDR3 coding sequence is TGTGCCAGCAGCTTCGGCAGCGCGTGGGGCACTGAAGCTTTCTTT. As protein: CASSFGSAWGTEAFF.

The chain has TRBV29-1 and TRBJ2-7; D tentatively reads TRBD1 or TRBD2 (5 bases each). V was pared by 5 bases and J by 7 bases, with 12 bases between. Germline CDR1 is SQVTM and CDR2 is ANQGSEA. The CDR3 is 11 residues long. The CDR3 nucleotides are TGCAGCGTTCTGGGGACCGGGGAGCAGTACTTC. Protein sequence: CSVLGTGEQYF.

This clonotype was detected only a few times. The chain carries TRBV12-3 or TRBV12-4 and TRBJ1-1; D possibly corresponds to TRBD1 (5 bases). The germline V and J ends were trimmed by 11 bases and 0 bases, with 13 bases remaining between them. The CDR3 spans 13 residues. The chain's CDR3 is CAGTAGVNTEAFF. For the CDR3, the DNA is TGTGCCGGGACGGCAGGAGTGAACACTGAAGCTTTCTTT.

The rearrangement uses TRBV10-2 and TRBJ1-5, with 7 bases lining up with TRBD1. Germline lookup yields CDR1 WSHSY and CDR2 SAAADI. This CDR3 has 15 residues. Germline trimming cut 5 bases from V and 7 bases from J; bases unmatched to any gene: 11. CDR3 sequence: CASSKGQGGGQPQHF. Written as DNA, the CDR3 is TGCGCCAGCAGTAAGGGGCAGGGAGGGGGCCAGCCCCAGCATTTT.

J is TRBJ2-5 and V is TRBV7-9; 7 bases agree with TRBD1. The germline V gene encodes CDR1 SEHNR and CDR2 FQNEAQ (reference sequence). Losses at the gene ends were 7 bases for V and 2 bases for J; bases not matched to a gene: 10. This CDR3 contains 15 residues. The DNA for the CDR3 is TGTGCCAGCAACGAAAGGACAGGACCTCAAGAGACCCAGTACTTC. This gives the protein CASNERTGPQETQYF.